These T cell receptor beta chains were read from a single sample in a study of blood T cell repertoires in COVID-19. Profiling relied on immunoSEQ multiplex PCR, and the TCRdb table lists in-frame clones only, not all of them. The repertoire has 300,000 or so clones, about nine tenths of them found once; the top ten carry 2.6%. The sample taken for sequencing was PBMCs or T cells enriched from blood (not recorded which). These receptors were taken from a man in his 60s who had recovered from COVID-19. Both conserved end residues are part of each CDR3. D genes are given only for firm matches.

>TRBV6-1|.|TRBJ1-2
CASSDGVDYGYTF
>TRBV21-1|.|TRBJ1-1
CASSRGVGACGTEAFF
>TRBV19|.|TRBJ2-5
CASTQGRGETQYF
>TRBV2|TRBD1|TRBJ1-2
CASSYYTGTGNYGYTF
>TRBV5-4|TRBD1|TRBJ2-5
CASRDRAETQYF
>TRBV6-1|TRBD1|TRBJ1-3
CASSEAGTAGGNTIYF
>TRBV5-6|TRBD1|TRBJ1-6
CASSPIQGAPNSPLHF
>TRBV25-1|TRBD1|TRBJ1-4
CASSERTGLLMGEKLFF
>TRBV28|TRBD2|TRBJ2-7
CASSFFRGGSSYEQYF
>TRBV11-2|.|TRBJ1-2
CASSLGFRGRNYGYTF
>TRBV11-2|TRBD2|TRBJ2-7
CASSLGGGSYEQYF
>TRBV7-2|TRBD2|TRBJ2-3
CASRGQGGGVYTDTQYF